The sample holds a few counts of the clone carrying this T cell receptor beta chain. Its target is not known. The data derive from a study of shared clonotypes between healthy human individuals. Study-wide results and caveats: Only blood was sampled, and tissue TCR repertoires likely differ from blood ones.

In germline, CDR1 is LNHNV, CDR2 YYDKDF (reference sequence). V dropped 6 bases and J dropped 0 bases, with 6 bases sitting between them. The CDR3 loop spans 13 amino acids. The replicate PCRs on unsorted PBMC were given 250 to 350 ng DNA, which is 25,000 to 35,000 T cell genomes. In the original workflow: ImmunoSEQ output held junction-only sequences without quality scores, so filtering differed. Profiling relied on immunoSEQ multiplex PCR, and the TCRdb table lists in-frame clones only, not all of them. D and trimming were read from the DNA, whereas the V and J calls and clone size are those reported in that table. The table records about 560,000 clones, around three quarters of them present only once.

This TCR was sampled from a woman aged 40 to 49 in good health. Some clones in this sample may be carry-over from other donors' samples. Material: PBMCs. The gene calls are TRBV15 and TRBJ2-1; D is uncertain. The CDR3 sequence is CATRERSYNEQFF. The CDR3 nucleotides are TGTGCCACCAGGGAGCGCTCCTACAATGAGCAGTTCTTC.